These T cell receptor beta chains were read from a single sample in a study of PD-1 blockade in classical Hodgkin lymphoma. Some clones are missing from TCRdb's copy, which holds only in-frame ones; the method was immunoSEQ multiplex PCR. This table has tens of thousands of clones, about nine tenths appearing once. Sample: peripheral blood mononuclear cells (PBMCs), taken at baseline. Receptor source: a human donor with classical Hodgkin lymphoma. CDR3s include the opening cysteine and the closing phenylalanine or tryptophan. The D gene is left open where the match is weak. A row's size may be missing; if present it is once, few, many or a size class.

D: -; V: TRBV7-9; size: -; length: 11; J: TRBJ2-1; CDR3: CAASGASEQFF; DNA: TGTGCCGCCTCTGGGGCCAGTGAGCAGTTCTTC
D: TRBD1; V: TRBV10-3; size: -; length: 19; J: TRBJ2-7; CDR3: CAISESGTGDILQSYEQYF; DNA: TGTGCCATCAGTGAGTCCGGGACAGGGGATATCCTACAGTCCTACGAGCAGTACTTC
D: TRBD2; V: TRBV19; size: -; length: 16; J: TRBJ2-7; CDR3: CASSTLAGLTSYEQYF; DNA: TGTGCCAGTAGTACACTAGCGGGACTAACCTCCTACGAGCAGTACTTC
D: TRBD1; V: TRBV28; size: -; length: 15; J: TRBJ1-6; CDR3: CASSLTGGVNSPLHF; DNA: TGTGCCAGCAGTTTAACAGGGGGGGTTAATTCACCCCTCCACTTT
D: -; V: TRBV5-1; size: once; length: 12; J: TRBJ1-2; CDR3: CASSSGDYGYTF; DNA: TGCGCCAGCAGCTCAGGGGACTATGGCTACACCTTC
D: TRBD2; V: TRBV15; size: -; length: 16; J: TRBJ2-5; CDR3: CATSKTAAGGQETQYF; DNA: TGTGCCACCAGCAAAACAGCAGCGGGGGGGCAAGAGACCCAGTACTTC
D: -; V: TRBV27; size: once; length: 19; J: TRBJ2-5; CDR3: CASSSEPNKRPSTSRAQYF; DNA: -
D: -; V: TRBV25-1; size: -; length: 13; J: TRBJ2-7; CDR3: CASSERNTYEQYF; DNA: TGTGCCAGCAGTGAAAGAAATACCTACGAGCAGTACTTC
D: -; V: TRBV2; size: -; length: 16; J: TRBJ2-2; CDR3: CASSDPPGGNTGELFF; DNA: TGTGCCAGCAGTGACCCCCCGGGTGGCAACACCGGGGAGCTGTTTTTT
D: TRBD2; V: TRBV10-2; size: -; length: 13; J: TRBJ2-3; CDR3: CASLLAGADTQYF; DNA: TGCGCCAGCCTACTAGCGGGCGCAGATACGCAGTATTTT
D: -; V: TRBV6-5; size: once; length: 16; J: TRBJ2-7; CDR3: CASSYDSTGSSYEQYF; DNA: TGTGCCAGCAGTTACGATTCGACAGGCAGCTCCTACGAGCAGTACTTC
D: -; V: TRBV2; size: -; length: 14; J: TRBJ2-1; CDR3: CASTLEGVYNEQFF; DNA: TGTGCCAGCACACTGGAGGGGGTCTACAATGAGCAGTTCTTC
D: TRBD2; V: TRBV6-5; size: -; length: 13; J: TRBJ2-2; CDR3: CASSSGLAGELFF; DNA: TGTGCCAGCAGTTCCGGACTAGCCGGGGAGCTGTTTTTT
D: TRBD1; V: TRBV7-6; size: -; length: 15; J: TRBJ1-1; CDR3: CASSPGQETNTEAFF; DNA: TGTGCCAGCAGCCCCGGACAGGAGACGAACACTGAAGCTTTCTTT
D: -; V: TRBV10-3; size: few; length: 14; J: TRBJ2-5; CDR3: CAISEGGGRETQYF; DNA: TGTGCCATCAGTGAGGGTGGGGGTCGTGAGACCCAGTACTTC
D: -; V: TRBV28; size: once; length: 15; J: TRBJ1-4; CDR3: CASSLLGGSNEKLFF; DNA: TGTGCCAGCAGTTTATTGGGGGGTTCTAATGAAAAACTGTTTTTT
D: -; V: TRBV6-1; size: -; length: 13; J: TRBJ1-4; CDR3: CAAAGGSGEKLFF; DNA: TGTGCCGCCGCCGGGGGCTCTGGGGAAAAACTGTTTTTT
D: -; V: TRBV9; size: -; length: 14; J: TRBJ2-7; CDR3: CASSVVKRVYEQYF; DNA: TGTGCCAGCAGCGTAGTTAAGCGGGTCTACGAGCAGTACTTC
D: -; V: TRBV11-2; size: -; length: 18; J: TRBJ2-1; CDR3: CASSSTGLGGGSYNEQFF; DNA: TGTGCCAGCAGCTCTACAGGGTTGGGCGGGGGATCCTACAATGAGCAGTTCTTC
D: TRBD1; V: TRBV27; size: -; length: 14; J: TRBJ1-5; CDR3: CASSGRDSYQPQHF; DNA: TGTGCCAGCAGTGGACGGGACAGCTATCAGCCCCAGCATTTT
D: TRBD2; V: TRBV27; size: -; length: 22; J: TRBJ2-5; CDR3: CASSPTKDLAGGPMGLLGTQYF; DNA: TGTGCCAGCAGTCCCACGAAGGACCTAGCGGGGGGGCCTATGGGCCTTCTTGGGACCCAGTACTTC
D: TRBD1; V: TRBV5-1; size: -; length: 17; J: TRBJ2-2; CDR3: CASRRLGQGANTGELFF; DNA: TGCGCCAGCAGACGGCTCGGACAGGGGGCGAACACCGGGGAGCTGTTTTTT
D: -; V: TRBV28; size: -; length: 11; J: TRBJ2-1; CDR3: CASSSTFEQFF; DNA: TGTGCCAGCTCATCGACCTTCGAGCAGTTCTTC
D: TRBD1; V: TRBV7-6; size: -; length: 16; J: TRBJ1-4; CDR3: CASSYRSGQGSEKLFF; DNA: TGTGCCAGCAGCTATAGATCGGGACAGGGGAGTGAAAAACTGTTTTTT
D: -; V: TRBV9; size: -; length: 15; J: TRBJ2-7; CDR3: CASSVGSGFSYEQYF; DNA: TGTGCCAGCAGCGTAGGGAGCGGGTTCTCCTACGAGCAGTACTTC
D: -; V: TRBV5-8; size: few; length: 15; J: TRBJ2-3; CDR3: CASSTGQPLTDTQYF; DNA: TGTGCCAGCAGCACGGGACAACCCCTCACAGATACGCAGTATTTT
D: TRBD1; V: TRBV18; size: -; length: 15; J: TRBJ2-7; CDR3: CASSRTGGYSYEQYF; DNA: TGTGCCAGCTCACGGACAGGGGGGTACTCCTACGAGCAGTACTTC
D: TRBD2; V: TRBV11-2; size: -; length: 14; J: TRBJ2-7; CDR3: CASSLAGGRDEQYF; DNA: TGTGCCAGCAGCTTAGCGGGAGGGCGAGACGAGCAGTACTTC
D: -; V: TRBV29-1; size: once; length: 13; J: TRBJ1-4; CDR3: CSVEDGINEKLFF; DNA: TGCAGCGTTGAGGACGGAATTAATGAAAAACTGTTTTTT
D: -; V: TRBV29-1; size: once; length: 16; J: TRBJ2-6; CDR3: CSVEDRGISGANVLTF; DNA: TGCAGCGTTGAAGACCGGGGCATCTCTGGGGCCAACGTCCTGACTTTC
D: TRBD1; V: TRBV27; size: -; length: 14; J: TRBJ1-1; CDR3: CASSLGTGFSEAFF; DNA: TGTGCCAGCAGCCTAGGGACAGGGTTTTCTGAAGCTTTCTTT
D: TRBD1; V: TRBV2; size: -; length: 19; J: TRBJ1-4; CDR3: CASSERGPGTGGPWEKLFF; DNA: TGTGCCAGCAGTGAGAGGGGCCCCGGGACAGGGGGCCCCTGGGAAAAACTGTTTTTT
D: -; V: TRBV4-1; size: once; length: 14; J: TRBJ2-5; CDR3: CASSPTGLGETQYF; DNA: TGCGCCAGCAGCCCCACAGGGTTGGGTGAGACCCAGTACTTC
D: -; V: TRBV27; size: -; length: 14; J: TRBJ1-4; CDR3: CASSLGLLNEKLFF; DNA: TGTGCCAGCAGTTTAGGACTCCTGAATGAAAAACTGTTTTTT
D: TRBD2; V: TRBV11-2; size: once; length: 19; J: TRBJ2-2; CDR3: CASSLPGGPIRTNTGELFF; DNA: TGTGCCAGCAGCTTGCCGGGAGGGCCCATCCGTACGAACACCGGGGAGCTGTTTTTT
D: -; V: TRBV6-5; size: -; length: 13; J: TRBJ1-4; CDR3: CASSRWPNEKLFF; DNA: TGTGCCAGCAGTCGCTGGCCTAATGAAAAACTGTTTTTT
D: -; V: TRBV11-2; size: -; length: 14; J: TRBJ2-1; CDR3: CASSPQGPHNEQFF; DNA: TGTGCCAGCAGCCCACAGGGCCCCCACAATGAGCAGTTCTTC